This TCR beta chain was retrieved from a study of OX40 agonist ivuxolimab in advanced cancers. Study-level background: Ivuxolimab was a fully human IgG2 agonistic monoclonal antibody targeting the costimulatory receptor OX40 (CD134). Intravenous ivuxolimab was administered to patients every 2 weeks at six dose levels: 0.01, 0.1, 0.3, 1.5, 3 and 10 mg/kg. Of the approximately 50 dose-escalation patients, hepatocellular carcinoma was present in about 20, melanoma in around 15, renal cell carcinoma in 9 and head and neck cancer in 9. In the dose-escalation cohort, 65% to 85% of patients were male, and the mean age was 60 years with a range of roughly 20 to 80. Patients were allowed to have had prior anti-PD-1, anti-PD-L1 or anti-CTLA-4 therapy, and more than 30% of the dose-escalation patients had previously received checkpoint inhibitors. Partial responses occurred in three dose-escalation patients, of whom one had hepatocellular carcinoma and two had cutaneous melanoma. The purpose of peripheral TCRbeta sequencing was to test whether ivuxolimab changed TCR sequence diversity and led to clonal T-cell expansion. The paper describes the monotherapy dose-escalation part (N of about 52 patients) of the phase I trial of ivuxolimab. Beyond this particular receptor, the publication reports: In partial responders in the 0.1-3.0 mg/kg groups, normalized peripheral clonal expansion was found to be among the lowest, especially among CD8+ T cells. After ivuxolimab, CD8+ T cells had more expanded clones than CD4+ T cells on average. At doses of 0.1 to 3.0 mg/kg, clonal expansion of both CD4+ and CD8+ T cells in blood was seen between baseline and week 6. Low levels of normalized T-cell clonal expansion were also seen in some patients who did not respond. The antigen specificity of the clonally expanded peripheral T cells was not determined.

Patients with a history of autoimmune disease or receiving systemic immunosuppression were excluded from the trial. Peripheral blood for TCR sequencing was collected from all dose cohorts at baseline, on cycle 4 day 1, and on cycle 7 day 1. Samples were obtained from an open-label, multicenter, first-in-human phase I dose-escalation trial of ivuxolimab. The trial enrolled adults with locally advanced or metastatic head and neck squamous cell, hepatocellular, melanoma or renal cell carcinoma. Before TCR sequencing, CD4+ T cells and CD8+ T cells were sorted from peripheral blood as separate populations. Genomic DNA was isolated from the sorted cells so that the TCRbeta CDR3 region could be sequenced. TCRbeta CDR3 regions were sequenced using the immunoSEQ Assay. The immuneACCESS repertoire file appears here via TCRdb, limited to in-frame rearrangements. These files lack a portion of the clones; in checked studies, under half of the deficit traces to unresolved V genes, and the cause of the others is not known. Recorded for this sample are about 59,000 clones; 84% of them occurred a single time. 27% of the sample is held by the ten biggest clonotypes.

The V end loses 6 bases and the J end loses 0 bases, and a stretch of 12 bases separates them. Including the terminal cysteine and phenylalanine, the CDR3 comprises 14 residues. Only the CDR3 region is kept as DNA, spanning 42 bases read in frame from base 1. CDR1 SGHDT and CDR2 YYEEEE were looked up in the germline V gene. With regard to this clone: The target of this receptor is not known. Nothing much larger sits one base from this clone, and base qualities are not available.

The V and J segments used are TRBV5-6 and TRBJ1-1; no D gene call is confident. Sequences were derived from CD4+ or CD8+ T cells sorted from blood, sampled in a trial of the OX40 agonist ivuxolimab. The source is an adult with an advanced solid tumor such as melanoma, head and neck, liver or kidney cancer. The bases read TGTGCCAGCAAGTATGGACCGCTGAACACTGAAGCTTTCTTT. Its amino acids are CASKYGPLNTEAFF.